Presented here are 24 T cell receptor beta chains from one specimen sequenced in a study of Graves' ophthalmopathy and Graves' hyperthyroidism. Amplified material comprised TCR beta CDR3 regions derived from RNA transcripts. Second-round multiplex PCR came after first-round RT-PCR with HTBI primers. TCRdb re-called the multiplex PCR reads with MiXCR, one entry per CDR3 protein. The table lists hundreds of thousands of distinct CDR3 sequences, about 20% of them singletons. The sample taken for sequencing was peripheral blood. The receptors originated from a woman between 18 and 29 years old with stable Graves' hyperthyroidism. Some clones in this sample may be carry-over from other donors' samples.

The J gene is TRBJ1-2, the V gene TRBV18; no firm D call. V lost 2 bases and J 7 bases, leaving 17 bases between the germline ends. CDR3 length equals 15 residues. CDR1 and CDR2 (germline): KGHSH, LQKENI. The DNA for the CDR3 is TGTGCCAGCTCACCAGATCGGGCAGGTATCTCTGGCTACACCTTC. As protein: CASSPDRAGISGYTF.

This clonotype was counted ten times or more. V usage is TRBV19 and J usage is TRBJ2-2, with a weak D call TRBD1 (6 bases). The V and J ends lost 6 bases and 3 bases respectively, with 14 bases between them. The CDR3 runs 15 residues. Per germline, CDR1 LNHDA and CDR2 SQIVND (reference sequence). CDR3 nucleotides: TGTGCCAGTAGCTCACAGGGAATCGACACCGGGGAGCTGTTTTTT. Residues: CASSSQGIDTGELFF.

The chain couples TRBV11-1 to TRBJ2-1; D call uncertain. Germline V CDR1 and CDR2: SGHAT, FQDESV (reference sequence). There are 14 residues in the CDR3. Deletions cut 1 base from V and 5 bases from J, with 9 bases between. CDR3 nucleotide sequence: TGTGCCAGCAGCTTAGTCGGTCCCAACAATGAGCAGTTCTTC. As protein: CASSLVGPNNEQFF.

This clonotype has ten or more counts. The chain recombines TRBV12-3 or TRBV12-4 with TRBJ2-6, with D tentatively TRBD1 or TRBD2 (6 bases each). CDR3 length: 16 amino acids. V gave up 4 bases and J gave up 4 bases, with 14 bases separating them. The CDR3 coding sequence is TGTGCCAGCAGTTCCTCGGGGGCTGAAGGGGCCAACGTCCTGACTTTC. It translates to CASSSSGAEGANVLTF.

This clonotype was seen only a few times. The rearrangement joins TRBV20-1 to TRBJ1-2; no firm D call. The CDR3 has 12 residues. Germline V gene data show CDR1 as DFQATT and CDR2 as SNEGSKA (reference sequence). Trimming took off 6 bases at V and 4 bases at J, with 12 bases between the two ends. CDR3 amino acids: CSAVGSGYGYTF. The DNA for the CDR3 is TGCAGTGCCGTTGGTAGCGGCTATGGCTACACCTTC.

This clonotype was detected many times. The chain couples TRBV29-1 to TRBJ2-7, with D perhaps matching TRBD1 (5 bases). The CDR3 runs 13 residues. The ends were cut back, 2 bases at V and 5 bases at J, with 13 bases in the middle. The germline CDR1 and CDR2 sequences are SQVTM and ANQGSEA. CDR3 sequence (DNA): TGCAGCGTTGAAAGGCAGGGTCTCCACGAGCAGTACTTC. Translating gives CSVERQGLHEQYF.

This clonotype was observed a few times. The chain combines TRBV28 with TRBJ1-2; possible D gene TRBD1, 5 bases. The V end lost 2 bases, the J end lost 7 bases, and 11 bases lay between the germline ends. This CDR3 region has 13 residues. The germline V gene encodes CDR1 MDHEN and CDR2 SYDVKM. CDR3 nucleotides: TGTGCCAGCAGTTTACTCAGGGTACTTGGCTACACCTTC. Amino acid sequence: CASSLLRVLGYTF.

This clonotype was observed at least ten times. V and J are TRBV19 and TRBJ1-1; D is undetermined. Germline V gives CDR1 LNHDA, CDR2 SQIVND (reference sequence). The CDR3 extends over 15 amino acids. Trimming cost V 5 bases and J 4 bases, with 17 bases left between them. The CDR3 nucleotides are TGTGCCAGTAGTTCGGACGGAACTTCGCTCACTGAAGCTTTCTTT. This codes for CASSSDGTSLTEAFF.

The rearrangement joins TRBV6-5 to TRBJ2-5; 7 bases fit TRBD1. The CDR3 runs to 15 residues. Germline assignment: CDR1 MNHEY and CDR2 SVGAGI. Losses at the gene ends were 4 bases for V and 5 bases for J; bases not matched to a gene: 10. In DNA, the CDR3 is TGTGCCAGCAGTTGGTACAGGGGTAATGTCGAGACCCAGTACTTC. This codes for CASSWYRGNVETQYF.

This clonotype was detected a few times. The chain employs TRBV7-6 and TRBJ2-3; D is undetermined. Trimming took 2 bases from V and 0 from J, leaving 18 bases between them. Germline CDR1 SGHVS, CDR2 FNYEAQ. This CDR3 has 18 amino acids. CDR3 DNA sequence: TGTGCCAGCAGCTTACCAATCCCGGATCCTACTAGCACAGATACGCAGTATTTT. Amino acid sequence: CASSLPIPDPTSTDTQYF. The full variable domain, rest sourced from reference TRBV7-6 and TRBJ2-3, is GAGVSQSPRYKVTKRGQDVALRCDPISGHVSLYWYRQALGQGPEFLTYFNYEAQQDKSGLPNDRFSAERPEGSISTLTIQRTEQRDSAMYRCASSLPIPDPTSTDTQYFGPGTRLTVL.

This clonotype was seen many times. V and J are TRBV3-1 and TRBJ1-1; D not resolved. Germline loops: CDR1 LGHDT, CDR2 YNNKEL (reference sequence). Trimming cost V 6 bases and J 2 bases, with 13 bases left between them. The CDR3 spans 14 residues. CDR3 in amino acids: CASSQTMKNTEAFF. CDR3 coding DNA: TGTGCCAGCAGTCAAACTATGAAAAACACTGAAGCTTTCTTT.

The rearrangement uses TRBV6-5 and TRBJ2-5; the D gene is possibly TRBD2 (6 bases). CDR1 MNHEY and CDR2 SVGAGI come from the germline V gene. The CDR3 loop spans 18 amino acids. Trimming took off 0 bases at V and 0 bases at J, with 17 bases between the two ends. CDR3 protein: CASSYSIWDLSYQETQYF. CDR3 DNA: TGTGCCAGCAGTTACTCGATATGGGACTTATCGTACCAAGAGACCCAGTACTTC.

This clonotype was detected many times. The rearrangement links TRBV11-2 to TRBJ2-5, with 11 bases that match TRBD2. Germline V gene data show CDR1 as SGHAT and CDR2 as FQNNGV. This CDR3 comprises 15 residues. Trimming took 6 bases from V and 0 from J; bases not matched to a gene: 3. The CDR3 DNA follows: TGTGCCAGCAGTCAGGGACTAGCGGACCAAGAGACCCAGTACTTC. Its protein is CASSQGLADQETQYF.

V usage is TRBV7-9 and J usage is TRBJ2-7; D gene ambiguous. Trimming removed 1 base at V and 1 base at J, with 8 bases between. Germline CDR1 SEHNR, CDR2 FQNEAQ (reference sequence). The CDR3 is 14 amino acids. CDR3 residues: CASSLVALSYEQYF. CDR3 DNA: TGTGCCAGCAGCTTAGTCGCCTTGTCCTACGAGCAGTACTTC.

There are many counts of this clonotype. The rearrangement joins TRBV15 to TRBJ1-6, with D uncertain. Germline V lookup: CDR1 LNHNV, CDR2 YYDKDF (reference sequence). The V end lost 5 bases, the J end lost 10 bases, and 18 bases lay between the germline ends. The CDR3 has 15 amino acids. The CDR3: CATSETRLRNSPLHF. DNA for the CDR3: TGTGCCACCAGCGAGACTCGGCTCAGAAACTCACCCCTCCACTTT.

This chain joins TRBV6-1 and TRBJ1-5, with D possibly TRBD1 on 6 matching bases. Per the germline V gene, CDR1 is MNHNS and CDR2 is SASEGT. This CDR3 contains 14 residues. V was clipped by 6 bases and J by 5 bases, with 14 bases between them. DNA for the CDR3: TGTGCCAGCAGCCCCGACAGGTTTCATCAGCCCCAGCATTTT. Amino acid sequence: CASSPDRFHQPQHF.

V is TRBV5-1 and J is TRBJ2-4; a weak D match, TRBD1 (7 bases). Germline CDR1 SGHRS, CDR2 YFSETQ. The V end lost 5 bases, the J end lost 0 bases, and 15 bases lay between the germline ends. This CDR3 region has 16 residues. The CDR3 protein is CASSLQEGAAKNIQYF. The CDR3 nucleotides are TGCGCCAGCAGTTTACAGGAGGGGGCAGCCAAAAACATTCAGTACTTC.

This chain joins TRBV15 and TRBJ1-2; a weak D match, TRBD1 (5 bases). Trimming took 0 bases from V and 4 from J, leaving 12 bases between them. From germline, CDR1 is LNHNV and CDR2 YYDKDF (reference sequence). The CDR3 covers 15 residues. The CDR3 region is CATSRDQGASYGYTF. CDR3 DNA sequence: TGTGCCACCAGCAGAGACCAGGGCGCCAGCTATGGCTACACCTTC. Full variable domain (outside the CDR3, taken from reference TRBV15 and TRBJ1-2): DAMVIQNPRYQVTQFGKPVTLSCSQTLNHNVMYWYQQKSSQAPKLLFHYYDKDFNNEADTPDNFQSRRPNTSFCFLDIRSPGLGDTAMYLCATSRDQGASYGYTFGSGTRLTVV.

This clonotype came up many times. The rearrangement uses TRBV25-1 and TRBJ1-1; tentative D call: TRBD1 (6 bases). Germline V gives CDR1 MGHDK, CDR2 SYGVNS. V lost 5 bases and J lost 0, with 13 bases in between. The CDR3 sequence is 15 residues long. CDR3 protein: CASSRGAGMNTEAFF. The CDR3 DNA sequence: TGTGCCAGCAGTCGGGGGGCAGGGATGAACACTGAAGCTTTCTTT.

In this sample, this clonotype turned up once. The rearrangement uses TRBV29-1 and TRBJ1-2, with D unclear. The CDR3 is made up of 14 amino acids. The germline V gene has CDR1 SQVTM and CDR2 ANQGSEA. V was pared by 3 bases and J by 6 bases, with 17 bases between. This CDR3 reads CSVDLDGASHGYTF. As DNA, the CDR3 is TGCAGCGTTGACCTGGACGGCGCCAGCCATGGCTACACCTTC.

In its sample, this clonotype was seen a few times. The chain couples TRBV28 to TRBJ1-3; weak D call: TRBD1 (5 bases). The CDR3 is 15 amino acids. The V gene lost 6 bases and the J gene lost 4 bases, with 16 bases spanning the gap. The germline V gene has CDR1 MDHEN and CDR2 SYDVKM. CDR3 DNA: TGTGCCAGCAGGCCAAGAGGGACGGGAGGAAACACCATATATTTT. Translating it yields CASRPRGTGGNTIYF. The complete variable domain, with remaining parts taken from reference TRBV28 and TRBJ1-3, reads DVKVTQSSRYLVKRTGEKVFLECVQDMDHENMFWYRQDPGLGLRLIYFSYDVKMKEKGDIPEGYSVSREKKERFSLILESASTNQTSMYLCASRPRGTGGNTIYFGEGSWLTVV.

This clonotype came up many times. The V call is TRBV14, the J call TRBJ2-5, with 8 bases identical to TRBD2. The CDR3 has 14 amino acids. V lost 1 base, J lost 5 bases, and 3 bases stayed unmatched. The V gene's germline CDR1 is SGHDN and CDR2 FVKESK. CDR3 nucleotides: TGTGCCAGCAGCCAAGGTCCTAGCGGGGAGACCCAGTACTTC. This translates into CASSQGPSGETQYF.

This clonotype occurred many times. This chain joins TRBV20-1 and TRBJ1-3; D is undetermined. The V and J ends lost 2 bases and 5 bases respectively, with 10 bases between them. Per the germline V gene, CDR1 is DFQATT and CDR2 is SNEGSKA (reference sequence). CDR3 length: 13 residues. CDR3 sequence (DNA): TGCAGTGCTAGACGAAACGTAAGAAACACCATATATTTT. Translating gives CSARRNVRNTIYF.

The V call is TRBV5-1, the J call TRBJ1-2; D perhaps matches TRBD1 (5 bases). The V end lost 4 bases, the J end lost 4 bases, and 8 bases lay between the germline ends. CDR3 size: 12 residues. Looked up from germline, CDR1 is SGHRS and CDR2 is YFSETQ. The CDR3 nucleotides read TGCGCCAGCAGCGTCGGGACCTATGGCTACACCTTC. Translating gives CASSVGTYGYTF.